The entry below gives a single T cell receptor (beta chain) sequence along with its context. Unique molecular identifiers were incorporated during preparation of the TCRbeta library. MiXCR was run by TCRdb on the PCR reads, yielding one entry per CDR3 protein. The sample lists fewer than 700,000 distinct CDR3 sequences; 23% were seen once. The entry originates in a study of T-cell reconstitution after alpha-beta-depleted transplantation in children. The CDR3 extends over 13 amino acids. Per germline, CDR1 MGHDK and CDR2 SYGVNS. V shed 3 bases and J shed 5 bases, with 11 bases lying between them. The V and J genes are TRBV25-1 and TRBJ2-7, with a tentative D call TRBD1 (6 bases). The sequenced sample was PBMCs, mostly from graft donor cells, obtained 360 days after TCRalphabeta/CD19-depleted stem cell transplant. The source is a boy in the first two years of life who had a stem cell transplant for acute myeloid leukemia, so the T cells may come from the graft donor. The CDR3 sequence: CASSDHGDNEQYF. CDR3 DNA: TGTGCCAGCAGTGATCATGGGGACAACGAGCAGTACTTC.